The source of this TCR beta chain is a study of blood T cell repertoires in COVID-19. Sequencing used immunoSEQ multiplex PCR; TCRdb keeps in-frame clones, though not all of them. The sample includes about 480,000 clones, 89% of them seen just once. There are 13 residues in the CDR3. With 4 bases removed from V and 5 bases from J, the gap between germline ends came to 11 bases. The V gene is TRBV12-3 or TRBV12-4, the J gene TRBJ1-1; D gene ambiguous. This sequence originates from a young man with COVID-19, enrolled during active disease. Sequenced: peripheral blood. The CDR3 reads CASSSPGETEAFF. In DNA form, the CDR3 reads TGTGCCAGCAGTTCCCCCGGGGAGACTGAAGCTTTCTTT.